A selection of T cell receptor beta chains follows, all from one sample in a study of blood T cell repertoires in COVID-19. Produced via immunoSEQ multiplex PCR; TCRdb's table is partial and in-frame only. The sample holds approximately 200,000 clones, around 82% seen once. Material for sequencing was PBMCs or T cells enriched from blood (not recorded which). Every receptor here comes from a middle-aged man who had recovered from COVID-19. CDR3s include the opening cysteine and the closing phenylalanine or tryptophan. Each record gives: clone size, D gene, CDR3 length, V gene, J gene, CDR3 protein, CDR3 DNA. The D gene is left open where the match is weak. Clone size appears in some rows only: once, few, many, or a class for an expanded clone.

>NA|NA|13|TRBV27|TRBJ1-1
CASSLTRDTEAFF
TGTGCCAGCAGTTTAACCCGGGACACTGAAGCTTTCTTT
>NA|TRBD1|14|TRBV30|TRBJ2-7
CALRAGQGFYEQYF
TGTGCCTTAAGAGCGGGACAGGGGTTCTACGAGCAGTACTTC
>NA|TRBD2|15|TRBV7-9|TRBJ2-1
CASSGGTSGYNEQFF
TGTGCCAGCAGTGGCGGGACTAGCGGTTACAATGAGCAGTTCTTC
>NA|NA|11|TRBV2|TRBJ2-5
CASSLSETQYF
TGTGCCAGCAGTCTATCAGAGACCCAGTACTTC
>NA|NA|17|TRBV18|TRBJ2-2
CASSPTMDSYGLVELFF
TGTGCCAGCTCACCTACTATGGACAGCTACGGGCTGGTGGAGCTGTTTTTT
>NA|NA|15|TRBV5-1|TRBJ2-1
CASSLVARPDNEQFF
TGCGCCAGCAGCTTGGTCGCCAGGCCAGACAATGAGCAGTTCTTC
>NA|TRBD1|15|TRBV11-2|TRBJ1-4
CASSLMGTVSEKLFF
TGTGCCAGCAGCTTAATGGGGACAGTAAGTGAAAAACTGTTTTTT
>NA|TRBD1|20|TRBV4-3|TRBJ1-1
CASSQDGRWGQILMNTEAFF
TGCGCCAGCAGCCAAGATGGTCGTTGGGGACAGATCCTTATGAACACTGAAGCTTTCTTT
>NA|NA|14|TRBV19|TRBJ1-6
CASGGEDGNSPLHF
TGTGCCAGTGGGGGGGAGGACGGGAATTCACCCCTCCACTTT
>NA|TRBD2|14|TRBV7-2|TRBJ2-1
CASSSDRTSEEQFF
TGTGCCAGCAGCTCTGACCGGACTAGCGAAGAGCAGTTCTTC
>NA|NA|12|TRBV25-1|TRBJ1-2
CATSLQGYGYTF
TGTGCCACGTCACTCCAGGGTTATGGCTACACCTTC
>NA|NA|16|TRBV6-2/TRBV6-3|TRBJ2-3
CASSFRVIGSTDTQYF
TGTGCCAGCAGTTTCAGGGTGATCGGGAGTACAGATACGCAGTATTTT
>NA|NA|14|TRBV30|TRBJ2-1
CAWTLGGSYNEQFF
TGTGCCTGGACGTTGGGGGGCTCCTACAATGAGCAGTTCTTC
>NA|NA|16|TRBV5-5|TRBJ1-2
CASSLAGQGQGYGYTF
TGTGCCAGCAGCTTGGCCGGGCAGGGCCAGGGCTATGGCTACACCTTC
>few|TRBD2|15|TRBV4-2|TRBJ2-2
CASSQGLAVTGELFF
TGTGCCAGCAGCCAAGGACTAGCAGTCACCGGGGAGCTGTTTTTT
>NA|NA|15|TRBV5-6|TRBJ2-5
CASSLYAGSGETQYF
TGTGCCAGCAGCTTGTACGCGGGGTCGGGAGAGACCCAGTACTTC